This T cell receptor (beta chain) came from a study (dated by TCRdb to the mid-2010s). Some background on the complete study: The study examined whether tumor-infiltrating Tregs in breast cancer are drawn from blood Tregs or arise in situ by conversion from other CD4+ T cell subsets. Results and caveats for the whole study, not just this receptor: The greatest overlap of tumor-infiltrating Treg TCR alpha and beta sequences was with tumor naive CD4+ T cells, followed next by blood naive CD4+ T cells. The validation in the larger cohort was limited to a single TCR beta V-J rearrangement instead of whole repertoires. In terms of TCR gene usage, tumor memory CD4+ T cells clustered together with blood and lymph node memory CD4+ cells, as well as with lymph node naive CD4+ cells.

Full-length TCR variable regions were amplified by 5' RACE PCR with constant-region reverse primers, followed by semi-nested PCR with Nested Universal Primer A. The ReliaPrep RNA Cell Miniprep System was used to extract total RNA, which was then reverse transcribed into 5'RACE-ready cDNA with the SMARTer RACE 5'/3' Kit. Multiplex adaptors were used to barcode full-length TCR alpha and beta libraries, and the barcoded libraries were sequenced on an Illumina MiSeq. The source study handled its data this way. For each of nine subset-tissue groups, sequencing data from the five patients were pooled, and the groups were then compared using unsupervised clustering of TCR gene usage. The Morisita-Horn index, with shared sequences weighted by their contribution to each repertoire, was used to calculate repertoire similarity. Clones were called with MiXCR by TCRdb after fastp trimmed the public reads at Q25, and only in-frame beta chains were retained. Here each entry gathers all rows of one CDR3 protein and keeps the most common genes and DNA. TCRdb's processing, not the authors', yielded these V and J calls. Here the sample has over 55,000 distinct CDR3 sequences; about 28% occur a single time. Of the sample, 3.2% falls within the top ten clones.

Memory CD4+ T cells were isolated as CD4+CD45RO+CD25- cells. Tregs, naive and memory CD4+ T cells from tumor, blood and ipsilateral draining lymph nodes of about five breast cancer patients underwent full-length TCR alpha and beta sequencing. Tumor tissue and lymph nodes obtained by ipsilateral axillary dissection were perfused with PBS, cut into small pieces and digested using collagenase I and hyaluronidase. A purity exceeding 90% was confirmed by FACS for the sorted cell populations. Its CDR3 holds 13 amino acids, cysteine through phenylalanine. The read is trimmed to its CDR3 DNA, 39 bases read in frame from base 1. The V end loses 6 bases and the J end loses 0 bases, and a stretch of 8 bases separates them. For CDR1 and CDR2, the germline V gene (reference sequence) lists MNHNY and SVGAGI. This clonotype was detected many times. Its binding antigen is unknown. One base away there is no much larger clone; base qualities are not given.

The sample was tumor-infiltrating memory CD4+ T cells sorted from the breast tumor. The sample's cell subset or site label, in plain terms: memory CD4+ T cells, CD4+CD45RO+CD25-. This sequence originates from a female donor with breast cancer. The V and J segments used are TRBV6-6 and TRBJ1-1; no D gene is confidently identified. For the CDR3, the sequence is CASRGGMNTEAFF. The DNA sequence is given as TGTGCCAGCAGGGGTGGAATGAACACTGAAGCTTTCTTT.